These 16 T cell receptor beta chains originate from one sample sequenced in a study of blood T cell repertoires in COVID-19. The method was immunoSEQ multiplex PCR; TCRdb's version includes in-frame clones alone and lacks a portion of them. The sample has about 200,000 clones, 85% to 90% seen once. The sample was peripheral blood. The receptor set was obtained from a woman between 50 and 59 years old with acute or convalescent COVID-19.

This clone was counted a single time. The gene calls are TRBV5-1 and TRBJ2-2, with 9 bases aligning to TRBD2. This CDR3 region has 16 residues. With V trimmed by 5 bases and J by 1 base, 6 bases remained unmatched. The germline V gene has CDR1 SGHRS and CDR2 YFSETQ. The CDR3, as DNA: TGCGCCAGCAGTGATAGCGGGGGTCGGAACACCGGGGAGCTGTTTTTT. This sequence encodes CASSDSGGRNTGELFF.

The genes are TRBV10-1 and TRBJ2-3; perhaps TRBD2 as D (5 bases). This CDR3 region has 15 residues. The V gene lost 2 bases and the J gene lost 4 bases, with 13 bases spanning the gap. Germline lookup yields CDR1 WNHNN and CDR2 SYGVQD (reference sequence). Here the CDR3 DNA reads TGCGCCAGCAGTGAGGGCCTAGCCCCCCCAGATACGCAGTATTTT. It encodes CASSEGLAPPDTQYF.

The chain links TRBV19 to TRBJ1-1; the D is unclear. V gave up 10 bases and J gave up 1 base, with 13 bases separating them. The CDR3 runs to 13 residues. CDR1 and CDR2 (germline): LNHDA, SQIVND (reference sequence). The CDR3 region is CATLETPNTEAFF. CDR3 bases: TGTGCCACCCTCGAAACACCGAACACTGAAGCTTTCTTT.

This clone was detected only a few times. The chain employs TRBV11-3 and TRBJ2-3; 10 nucleotides match TRBD2. This CDR3 is 14 amino acids long. The trim removed 7 bases at V and 4 bases at J, leaving 5 bases unmatched. Germline V lookup: CDR1 SGHNT, CDR2 YENEEA. The CDR3 protein is CASTSGRASDTQYF. CDR3 nucleotide sequence: TGTGCCAGCACTAGCGGGAGAGCCTCAGATACGCAGTATTTT.

V usage is TRBV19 and J usage is TRBJ1-5; 9 bases match TRBD1. Trimming removed 6 bases from V and 3 bases from J; junction bases left unmatched: 9. CDR1 LNHDA and CDR2 SQIVND come from the germline V gene (reference sequence). The CDR3 contains 16 residues. Here the CDR3 DNA reads TGTGCCAGTAGCCCCTCCGGGACAGGGAACAATCAGCCCCAGCATTTT. It encodes CASSPSGTGNNQPQHF. The full variable domain, completed using reference TRBV19 and TRBJ1-5, is DGGITQSPKYLFRKEGQNVTLSCEQNLNHDAMYWYRQDPGQGLRLIYYSQIVNDFQKGDIAEGYSVSREKKESFPLTVTSAQKNPTAFYLCASSPSGTGNNQPQHFGDGTRLSIL.

About this clone itself: In the same sample, other DNA sequences code for this CDR3. This chain joins TRBV27 and TRBJ1-1; a weak D match, TRBD1 (5 bases). The V end lost 0 bases, the J end lost 5 bases, and 13 bases lay between the germline ends. CDR3 length equals 15 residues. CDR1 MNHEY and CDR2 SMNVEV come from the germline V gene (reference sequence). Written as DNA, the CDR3 is TGTGCCAGCAGTTTATCCTCCGGGGGTAGGACTGAAGCTTTCTTT. Translating gives CASSLSSGGRTEAFF.

This rearrangement joins TRBV12-3 or TRBV12-4 to TRBJ1-2; D is possibly TRBD1 (5 bases). V was cut by 7 bases and J by 2 bases, with 11 bases left in between. The CDR3 has 13 amino acids. The CDR3 loop reads CASKQVLNYGYTF. Written as DNA, the CDR3 is TGTGCCAGCAAACAGGTGCTAAACTATGGCTACACCTTC.

This chain joins TRBV19 and TRBJ1-5; a possible D gene is TRBD1 (6 bases). The germline V and J ends were trimmed by 2 bases and 4 bases, with 15 bases remaining between them. The CDR3 loop spans 16 amino acids. Germline V gene sequence: CDR1 LNHDA, CDR2 SQIVND (reference sequence). The CDR3 bases are TGTGCCAGTAGTATATCAGGGGCGAACAGAAATCAGCCCCAGCATTTT. The encoded protein is CASSISGANRNQPQHF.

The rearrangement joins TRBV19 to TRBJ2-1, with 10 positions matching TRBD1. Trimming at V came to 5 bases and at J to 8 bases, leaving 9 bases not matched to a gene. The CDR3 runs 15 residues. In germline, CDR1 is LNHDA, CDR2 SQIVND (reference sequence). The CDR3 nucleotides are TGTGCCAGTAGTTGGGGGACAGGGGTATTGGATGAGCAGTTCTTC. The encoded protein is CASSWGTGVLDEQFF.

This rearrangement joins TRBV28 to TRBJ1-2; no firm D call. Trimming shortened V by 2 bases and J by 0 bases, and 13 bases separated the two germline ends. Germline V gives CDR1 MDHEN, CDR2 SYDVKM. This CDR3 spans 16 amino acids. Written as DNA, the CDR3 is TGTGCCAGCAGTTTAGTGGCACCCAGCGCTAACTATGGCTACACCTTC. Encoded protein: CASSLVAPSANYGYTF.

The rearrangement joins TRBV11-2 to TRBJ2-2; 9 bases map to TRBD1. V was clipped by 5 bases and J by 4 bases; unmatched bases: 5. CDR3 length equals 15 residues. CDR1 is SGHAT and CDR2 is FQNNGV in the germline V gene. CDR3 in amino acids: CASSRGQGVTGELFF. The CDR3 DNA follows: TGTGCCAGCAGCCGGGGACAGGGTGTCACCGGGGAGCTGTTTTTT.

The rearrangement joins TRBV11-2 to TRBJ1-2, with no clear D. Per the germline V gene, CDR1 is SGHAT and CDR2 is FQNNGV. The length of the CDR3 is 11 residues. V dropped 9 bases and J dropped 2 bases, with 7 bases sitting between them. The CDR3 nucleotides are TGTGCCAGTTCGGTCAACTATGGCTACACCTTC. It codes for CASSVNYGYTF.

V and J are TRBV18 and TRBJ2-5, with 7 positions matching TRBD2. Germline CDR1 KGHSH, CDR2 LQKENI. CDR3 length: 14 amino acids. V lost 5 bases to trimming and J lost 2 bases; unmatched junction nucleotides: 5. Here the CDR3 DNA reads TGTGCCAGCTCATCTGAGCGGGGACAAGAGACCCAGTACTTC. Its translation is CASSSERGQETQYF.

This chain uses TRBV27 with TRBJ2-1, with D tentatively TRBD2 (5 bases). The CDR3 has 15 amino acids. Germline values: CDR1 MNHEY, CDR2 SMNVEV (reference sequence). V lost 3 bases and J 5 bases, leaving 14 bases between the germline ends. CDR3 nucleotides: TGTGCCAGCAGTTTTACGTGGGAGCTCCACAATGAGCAGTTCTTC. Residues: CASSFTWELHNEQFF.

Only one count was recorded for this clone. V gene TRBV9 combines with J gene TRBJ1-4, with 10 bases aligning to TRBD1. CDR1 is SGDLS and CDR2 is YYNGEE in the germline V gene. The V segment lost 2 bases and the J segment 7 bases; nucleotides outside the gene matches: 5. The CDR3 consists of 15 residues. In nucleotides, the CDR3 is TGTGCCAGCAGCGTTAGGGACAGGGGTTCTGAAAAACTGTTTTTT. Translating gives CASSVRDRGSEKLFF.

This clone showed up just once. This sequence joins TRBV24-1 and TRBJ2-1; 12 bases fit TRBD1. V gave up 3 bases and J gave up 6 bases; unmatched junction bases: 2. The length of the CDR3 is 15 residues. Germline assignment: CDR1 KGHDR and CDR2 SFDVKD. DNA for the CDR3: TGTGCCACCAGTGATCGGGACAGGGGGCCCAATGAGCAGTTCTTC. It is translated as CATSDRDRGPNEQFF.